These 7 T cell receptor beta chains share one sample of origin, sequenced in a study of cytomegalovirus exposure and HLA in healthy donors. The PCR had 60 Vbeta and 13 Jbeta primers. Data came from immunoSEQ multiplex PCR; TCRdb stores just in-frame clones and leaves some out. Its clone listing holds over 150,000 clones. Sequenced input: PBMCs. These TCRs come from a boy between 5 and 17 years old in good health and CMV-seronegative.

The V call is TRBV7-3, the J call TRBJ2-1; possibly TRBD1 for D (5 bases). The germline V and J ends were trimmed by 3 bases and 0 bases, with 12 bases remaining between them. Germline lookup yields CDR1 SGHTA and CDR2 FQGTGA. The CDR3 has 16 amino acids. The CDR3 region is CASSLGRRSSYNEQFF. The CDR3 DNA follows: TGTGCCAGCAGCTTGGGGCGGCGGAGCTCCTACAATGAGCAGTTCTTC.

The chain links TRBV6-5 to TRBJ2-5; 7 bases are a match to TRBD1. This CDR3 is 14 amino acids long. Looked up from germline, CDR1 is MNHEY and CDR2 is SVGAGI. Trimming took 6 bases from V and 0 from J; bases not matched to a gene: 4. For the CDR3, the DNA is TGTGCCAGCAGCCGGGACAGCCACCAAGAGACCCAGTACTTC. Residues: CASSRDSHQETQYF.

The chain employs TRBV7-9 and TRBJ2-2; 12 nucleotides agree with TRBD2. The germline gives CDR1 SEHNR, CDR2 FQNEAQ (reference sequence). V was pared by 4 bases and J by 7 bases, with 13 bases of the junction left unmatched. CDR3 length: 18 amino acids. CDR3 in DNA: TGTGCCAGCAGCTCCGATGCTAGCGGGGGGGCCGCTCACGGGGAGCTGTTTTTT. Its protein product is CASSSDASGGAAHGELFF. The full variable domain, in which reference TRBV7-9 and TRBJ2-2 provide the parts outside the CDR3, is DTGVSQNPRHKITKRGQNVTFRCDPISEHNRLYWYRQTLGQGPEFLTYFQNEAQLEKSRLLSDRFSAERPKGSFSTLEIQRTEQGDSAMYLCASSSDASGGAAHGELFFGEGSRLTVL.

The V gene is TRBV7-9, the J gene TRBJ2-7, with unresolved D. Germline V CDR1 and CDR2: SEHNR, FQNEAQ (reference sequence). This CDR3 spans 13 amino acids. The V end was cut by 5 bases, the J end by 3 bases, with 11 bases between. The CDR3 DNA reads as TGTGCCAGCAGCCCCGGGTCAAACTACGAGCAGTACTTC. Residues: CASSPGSNYEQYF.

This sequence joins TRBV28 and TRBJ2-5, with D maybe TRBD2 (5 bases). In germline, CDR1 is MDHEN, CDR2 SYDVKM. V lost 5 bases and J 1 base, leaving 11 bases between the germline ends. The CDR3 loop spans 14 amino acids. In nucleotides, the CDR3 is TGTGCCAGCAGTGCCACGGGGATCCAAGAGACCCAGTACTTC. It is translated as CASSATGIQETQYF.

Written as DNA, the CDR3 is TGTGCCAGCACCCCTACAGGGGGCGCGACCTACGAGCAGTACTTC. Translated, it gives CASTPTGGATYEQYF. The J gene is TRBJ2-7, the V gene TRBV6-1, with 9 bases aligning to TRBD1. This CDR3 comprises 15 residues. Germline V gene lookup returns CDR1 MNHNS and CDR2 SASEGT. The trim removed 7 bases at V and 2 bases at J, leaving 9 bases unmatched.

The rearrangement links TRBV14 to TRBJ2-1; 9 positions agree with TRBD1. V lost 4 bases, J lost 10 bases, and 5 bases stayed unmatched. From germline, CDR1 is SGHDN and CDR2 FVKESK. The CDR3 length is 13 residues. Written as DNA, the CDR3 is TGTGCCAGCAGCCCAGGGACAGGGCGGGAGCAGTTCTTC. It yields the protein CASSPGTGREQFF.